These 26 T cell receptor beta chains were sequenced from one sample in a study of T cells in localized non-small cell lung cancer. Clones were read by immunoSEQ multiplex PCR, and TCRdb kept only the in-frame ones, dropping some. This sample yields approximately 1,200 clones, of which 21% are seen a single time; less than 25% belongs to the top ten. The sample consisted of normal lung tissue next to the tumor, taken before any cancer treatment. All receptors derive from a male donor older than 55 with stage III lung adenocarcinoma.

This chain uses TRBV18 with TRBJ2-7; D tentatively fits TRBD1 or TRBD2 (6 bases each). The germline V gene has CDR1 KGHSH and CDR2 LQKENI. Trimming removed 5 bases at V and 2 bases at J, with 10 bases between. The CDR3 length is 13 residues. CDR3 sequence (DNA): TGTGCCAGCTCAGGTAGGGGGGCCTACGAGCAGTACTTC. This encodes CASSGRGAYEQYF. Filled out from reference TRBV18 and TRBJ2-7, the complete variable domain reads NAGVMQNPRHLVRRRGQEARLRCSPMKGHSHVYWYRQLPEEGLKFMVYLQKENIIDESGMPKERFSAEFPKEGPSILRIQQVVRGDSAAYFCASSGRGAYEQYFGPGTRLTVT.

The chain combines TRBV7-4 with TRBJ1-1; D is ambiguous. CDR3 length: 13 amino acids. Germline CDR1 SGHVT, CDR2 SQSDAQ. The V gene lost 8 bases and the J gene lost 1 base, with 11 bases spanning the gap. The CDR3 protein is CASERTANTEAFF. The CDR3 DNA is TGTGCCAGCGAAAGGACGGCGAACACTGAAGCTTTCTTT. The full variable domain, in which reference TRBV7-4 and TRBJ1-1 provide the parts outside the CDR3, is GAGVSQSPRYKVAKRGRDVALRCDSISGHVTLYWYRQTLGQGSEVLTYSQSDAQRDKSGRPSGRFSAERPERSVSTLKIQRTEQGDSAVYLCASERTANTEAFFGQGTRLTVV.

This clone was picked up a small number of times. This chain links TRBV19 with TRBJ1-1, with D uncertain. Germline V gene data show CDR1 as LNHDA and CDR2 as SQIVND (reference sequence). There are 14 residues in the CDR3. Trimming removed 0 bases from V and 0 bases from J, with 5 bases in between. The CDR3 here is CASSIDTVNTEAFF. In nucleotides, the CDR3 is TGTGCCAGTAGTATAGACACAGTGAACACTGAAGCTTTCTTT. Using reference TRBV19 and TRBJ1-1 for the parts outside the CDR3, the full variable domain is DGGITQSPKYLFRKEGQNVTLSCEQNLNHDAMYWYRQDPGQGLRLIYYSQIVNDFQKGDIAEGYSVSREKKESFPLTVTSAQKNPTAFYLCASSIDTVNTEAFFGQGTRLTVV.

V and J are TRBV5-1 and TRBJ2-7, with 13 bases identical to TRBD2. Germline CDR1 and CDR2: SGHRS and YFSETQ. The CDR3 has 15 residues. The junction had 3 bases not matched to a gene; V was cut back by 4 bases and J by 2 bases. The CDR3, as DNA: TGCGCCAGCAGCCCCGGACTAGCGGGGGCCTACGAGCAGTACTTC. This gives the protein CASSPGLAGAYEQYF.

This clone came up a few times. The rearrangement uses TRBV28 and TRBJ2-7, with TRBD2 matching over 8 bases. The trim removed 3 bases at V and 0 bases at J, leaving 7 bases unmatched. The germline V gene encodes CDR1 MDHEN and CDR2 SYDVKM. This CDR3 contains 16 residues. CDR3 DNA: TGTGCCAGCAGTTTGGGTAGCGGGGTGAGCTCCTACGAGCAGTACTTC. Its protein product is CASSLGSGVSSYEQYF.

This chain links TRBV11-3 with TRBJ2-1; 10 nucleotides agree with TRBD2. Trimming cost V 5 bases and J 0 bases; bases outside gene matches: 7. The germline V gene encodes CDR1 SGHNT and CDR2 YENEEA. This CDR3 comprises 17 residues. Here the CDR3 DNA reads TGTGCCAGCAGCGCCCCTAGCGGGGGCGACTCCTACAATGAGCAGTTCTTC. This sequence encodes CASSAPSGGDSYNEQFF.

This clone was detected a few times. This chain connects TRBV6-8 to TRBJ2-1; the match to TRBD2 covers 7 bases. This CDR3 region has 13 residues. Germline CDR1 and CDR2: MNHGY and SAAAGT. J lost 7 bases, V lost 2 bases, and 2 bases had no gene match. The CDR3 reads CASSYGEGNEQFF. CDR3 DNA sequence: TGTGCCAGCAGTTACGGGGAGGGAAATGAGCAGTTCTTC.

The gene calls are TRBV29-1 and TRBJ1-1; D not resolved. In germline, CDR1 is SQVTM, CDR2 ANQGSEA. V lost 5 bases to trimming and J lost 6 bases, with 13 bases between them. This CDR3 comprises 12 residues. CDR3 region: CSVIRYGAEAFF. CDR3 coding DNA: TGCAGCGTTATTCGGTACGGTGCTGAAGCTTTCTTT. Filled out from reference TRBV29-1 and TRBJ1-1, the complete variable domain reads SAVISQKPSRDICQRGTSLTIQCQVDSQVTMMFWYRQQPGQSLTLIATANQGSEATYESGFVIDKFPISRPNLTFSTLTVSNMSPEDSSIYLCSVIRYGAEAFFGQGTRLTVV.

The chain recombines TRBV9 with TRBJ2-3, with 8 bases matching TRBD1. CDR1 and CDR2 from the germline V gene are SGDLS and YYNGEE. The CDR3 consists of 15 residues. V gave up 7 bases and J gave up 4 bases; unmatched junction bases: 11. Written as DNA, the CDR3 is TGTGCCAGCGACCCAGGGGGCGCGTGGGCAGATACGCAGTATTTT. This sequence encodes CASDPGGAWADTQYF. Filled out from reference TRBV9 and TRBJ2-3, the complete variable domain reads DSGVTQTPKHLITATGQRVTLRCSPRSGDLSVYWYQQSLDQGLQFLIQYYNGEERAKGNILERFSAQQFPDLHSELNLSSLELGDSALYFCASDPGGAWADTQYFGPGTRLTVL.

The chain has TRBV18 and TRBJ1-5; 8 bases fit TRBD1. The CDR3 spans 14 residues. Germline V gives CDR1 KGHSH, CDR2 LQKENI. J gave up 5 bases and V 2 bases, and 2 bases lay outside the gene matches. The CDR3 spells CASSPSGGDQPQHF. In nucleotides, the CDR3 is TGTGCCAGCTCACCATCAGGGGGCGATCAGCCCCAGCATTTT.

The J gene is TRBJ1-2, the V gene TRBV6-8; 12 positions agree with TRBD1. Germline CDR1 and CDR2: MNHGY and SAAAGT. The CDR3 is made up of 13 amino acids. Trimming took 11 bases from V and 2 from J; bases not matched to a gene: 3. The CDR3 sequence: CAGGQGANYGYTF. The CDR3 DNA is TGTGCCGGGGGACAGGGGGCAAACTATGGCTACACCTTC.

In this sample, this clone turned up a few times. The V and J genes are TRBV6-8 and TRBJ2-5, with TRBD2 as a possible D gene (6 bases). Trimming pared 6 bases from V and 7 bases from J, leaving 24 bases between. CDR1 MNHGY and CDR2 SAAAGT come from the germline V gene. The CDR3 spans 16 residues. This CDR3 reads CASSPPSRRGRGTQYF. The CDR3 nucleotides read TGTGCCAGCAGCCCCCCCTCCCGGAGGGGTCGCGGGACCCAGTACTTC.

Here the CDR3 DNA reads TGTTTCAGCAGCCCGGCCCTAAACAGGGTGGTCTACGAGCAGTACTTC. This codes for CFSSPALNRVVYEQYF. The chain carries TRBV28 and TRBJ2-7; a possible D gene is TRBD1 (6 bases). The CDR3 spans 16 residues. The V gene's germline CDR1 is MDHEN and CDR2 SYDVKM.

The table lists this clone with a few counts. This sequence joins TRBV6-8 and TRBJ1-1; the D gene is possibly TRBD1 (6 bases). The CDR3 is 14 residues long. V gave up 5 bases and J gave up 0 bases, with 10 bases separating them. CDR1 is MNHGY and CDR2 is SAAAGT in the germline V gene. For the CDR3, the DNA is TGTGCCAGCAGTGGTGGGGGCATGAACACTGAAGCTTTCTTT. It translates to CASSGGGMNTEAFF.

This clone was picked up a small number of times. V usage is TRBV7-2 and J usage is TRBJ1-1; D is perhaps TRBD1 (6 bases). Germline lookup yields CDR1 SGHTA and CDR2 FQGNSA. This CDR3 has 13 amino acids. V was trimmed by 5 bases and J by 6 bases, leaving 13 bases between them. CDR3 in amino acids: CASSIGGLPEAFF. The DNA of the CDR3 is TGTGCCAGCAGCATAGGGGGGCTCCCTGAAGCTTTCTTT.

This clone came up a few times. This sequence joins TRBV29-1 and TRBJ1-1; D might be TRBD1 (6 bases). CDR1 and CDR2 (germline): SQVTM, ANQGSEA. The CDR3 covers 15 residues. The ends were cut back, 0 bases at V and 2 bases at J, with 13 bases in the middle. The CDR3 protein is CSVEDSGAGNTEAFF. In DNA form, the CDR3 reads TGCAGCGTTGAAGATTCGGGGGCGGGTAACACTGAAGCTTTCTTT.

In DNA, the CDR3 is TGTGCCAGCAGCGAAATGGGACAGGGTCGCGAGCAGTACTTC. This encodes CASSEMGQGREQYF. The chain is built from TRBV6-8 and TRBJ2-7; 9 positions agree with TRBD1. Germline CDR1 and CDR2: MNHGY and SAAAGT. The CDR3 consists of 14 residues. With V trimmed by 6 bases and J by 6 bases, 9 bases remained unmatched.

This clone appeared a few times. The chain couples TRBV9 to TRBJ2-5; possible D gene TRBD2, 5 bases. The V end was cut by 0 bases, the J end by 2 bases, with 11 bases between. Germline V lookup: CDR1 SGDLS, CDR2 YYNGEE. The CDR3 has 15 residues. CDR3 loop: CASSVVKGEQETQYF. CDR3 DNA sequence: TGTGCCAGCAGCGTAGTAAAGGGAGAACAAGAGACCCAGTACTTC.

With regard to this clone: One junction end disagrees with the germline gene, perhaps due to a read error. V and J are TRBV6-8 and TRBJ2-6; tentatively, D is TRBD1 (6 bases). Germline CDR1 MNHGY, CDR2 SAAAGT. The CDR3 loop spans 18 amino acids. The CDR3, as DNA: TGTGCCATCAGTGCAGGTTTGGGGGCCCTCTCTGGGGCCAACGTCCTGACTTTC. It specifies CAISAGLGALSGANVLTF.

This clone is medium-sized in the sample. The rearrangement uses TRBV6-8 and TRBJ1-2; a weak D match, TRBD1 (5 bases). Germline V lookup: CDR1 MNHGY, CDR2 SAAAGT. The CDR3 extends over 16 amino acids. V lost 11 bases to trimming and J lost 5 bases, with 27 bases between them. The CDR3 region is CASQSRALFNLYGYTF. CDR3 nucleotides: TGTGCCTCTCAATCCAGGGCTCTATTCAACCTTTATGGCTACACCTTC.

This clone was seen only a few times. The CDR3 coding sequence is TGTGCCAGCAGCTTGGCGGGACAGGGGATAGGGGGCTACACCTTC. It translates to CASSLAGQGIGGYTF. This chain connects TRBV11-3 to TRBJ1-2; 10 nucleotides agree with TRBD1. CDR3 length: 15 amino acids. Trimming at V came to 3 bases and at J to 8 bases, leaving 9 bases not matched to a gene. Germline V gene lookup returns CDR1 SGHNT and CDR2 YENEEA.

The rearrangement joins TRBV5-1 to TRBJ2-3, with 8 bases matching TRBD2. The V and J ends lost 5 bases and 6 bases, in that order; junction bases with no gene match: 8. CDR3 length: 14 residues. CDR1 and CDR2 from the germline V gene are SGHRS and YFSETQ. CDR3 amino acids: CASRDGRASDTQYF. The CDR3 DNA reads as TGCGCCAGCAGGGACGGGAGGGCCAGTGATACGCAGTATTTT.

This clone was counted between two and nine times. The V call is TRBV10-2, the J call TRBJ2-5; TRBD2 matches at 11 bases. V lost 8 bases and J lost 5; bases outside the gene matches: 13. CDR1 is WSHSY, CDR2 SAAADI, per germline. The CDR3 is made up of 16 amino acids. For the CDR3, the DNA is TGCGCCAGCCTAAACCTACTAGCGGGAGATGGGGAGACCCAGTACTTC. Translation gives CASLNLLAGDGETQYF.

This clone is labeled as medium-sized (0.01 to 0.1%). The chain is built from TRBV9 and TRBJ2-3, with D uncertain. V lost 5 bases, J lost 0 bases, and 10 bases lay in between. The CDR3 contains 14 residues. Per the germline V gene, CDR1 is SGDLS and CDR2 is YYNGEE. CDR3 DNA: TGTGCCAGCAGTGGGTTCGGGAGCACAGATACGCAGTATTTT. Translated: CASSGFGSTDTQYF.

This chain joins TRBV6-8 and TRBJ2-7; D uncertain. Germline assignment: CDR1 MNHGY and CDR2 SAAAGT. The CDR3 is 14 amino acids. Deletions cut 5 bases from V and 3 bases from J, with 14 bases between. CDR3 sequence (DNA): TGTGCCAGCAGTCCTCCTTACCTACGCTACGAGCAGTACTTC. Residues: CASSPPYLRYEQYF.

The rearrangement links TRBV11-3 to TRBJ2-3; D assignment may be TRBD1 or TRBD2 (5 bases each). Germline V gene lookup returns CDR1 SGHNT and CDR2 YENEEA. This CDR3 comprises 15 residues. V dropped 3 bases and J dropped 1 base, with 11 bases sitting between them. In DNA, the CDR3 is TGTGCCAGCAGCTTCCGGGACGGACGCACAGATACGCAGTATTTT. Its translation: CASSFRDGRTDTQYF. The whole variable domain, remainder taken from reference TRBV11-3 and TRBJ2-3, is EAGVVQSPRYKIIEKKQPVAFWCNPISGHNTLYWYLQNLGQGPELLIRYENEEAVDDSQLPKDRFSAERLKGVDSTLKIQPAELGDSAVYLCASSFRDGRTDTQYFGPGTRLTVL.